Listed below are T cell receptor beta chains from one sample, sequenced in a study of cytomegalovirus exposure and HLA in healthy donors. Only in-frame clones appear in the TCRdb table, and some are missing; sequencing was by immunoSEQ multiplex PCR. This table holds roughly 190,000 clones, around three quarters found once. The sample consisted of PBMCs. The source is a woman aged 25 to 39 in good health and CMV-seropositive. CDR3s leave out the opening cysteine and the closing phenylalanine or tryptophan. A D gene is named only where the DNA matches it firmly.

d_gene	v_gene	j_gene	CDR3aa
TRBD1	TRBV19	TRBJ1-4	ASSSGTANEKLF
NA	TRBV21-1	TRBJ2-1	ASSKGSSGLYNEQF
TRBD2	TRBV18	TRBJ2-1	ASSPGGLAGSYNEQF
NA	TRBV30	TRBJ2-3	AWSVPGSTDTQY
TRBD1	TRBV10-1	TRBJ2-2	ASTHGQGRTGELF
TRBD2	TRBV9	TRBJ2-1	ASSVSASGYYNEQF
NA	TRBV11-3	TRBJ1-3	ASSTYRERASGNTIY
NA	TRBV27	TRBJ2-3	ASSLGGVGTDTQY
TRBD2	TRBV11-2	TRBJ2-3	ASSGRTSGGAADTQY
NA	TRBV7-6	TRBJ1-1	ASSPSPEGGKNTEAF
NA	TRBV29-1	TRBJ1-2	SVADRPGHGYT
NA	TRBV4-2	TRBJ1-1	ASSQVGGRGGTEAF
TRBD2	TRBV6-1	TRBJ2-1	ASSEAWIAGRDEQF
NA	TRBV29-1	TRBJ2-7	SVTMGGTYYEQY
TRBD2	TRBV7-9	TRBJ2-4	ASSLSSGRASKNIQY
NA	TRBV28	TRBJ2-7	ASSLIGRPGYEQY